The rows below give T cell receptor beta chains drawn from one sample of a study of blood T cell repertoires in COVID-19. Assay used: immunoSEQ multiplex PCR; TCRdb lists only in-frame clones, some missing. The data contain over 150,000 clones, around 81% of them seen just once; the ten biggest clones take up roughly 7%. The material sequenced was PBMCs or T cells enriched from blood (not recorded which). These receptor sequences come from a man aged 40-49 years who had recovered from COVID-19. Both conserved end residues are part of each CDR3. A D gene is named only where the DNA matches it firmly. The size entry is marked missing in some rows and otherwise reads once, few, many or a size class.

D gene,V gene,J gene,clone size,CDR3 DNA,CDR3 protein
TRBD1,TRBV28,TRBJ1-2,NA,TGTGCCAGCAGTCGGGACAGGGATGGCTACACCTTC,CASSRDRDGYTF
TRBD1,TRBV4-1,TRBJ2-7,NA,TGCGCCAGCAGCCCGGGACAGGGTAGCCAGAGACAGTACTTC,CASSPGQGSQRQYF
TRBD2,TRBV7-2,TRBJ2-1,NA,TGTGCCAGCAGCTTAGTGGGACTAGCGGGTTCGAGCTCCTACAATGAGCAGTTCTTC,CASSLVGLAGSSSYNEQFF
NA,TRBV3-1/TRBV3-2,TRBJ1-5,once,TGTGCCAGCAGCCAAGCATCAGTTCAGCCCCAGCATTTT,CASSQASVQPQHF
NA,TRBV7-9,TRBJ2-1,NA,TGTGCCAGCAGCTCCCGGACTGGACGCAATGAGCAGTTCTTC,CASSSRTGRNEQFF
NA,TRBV19,TRBJ1-6,NA,TGTGCCAGTAGCCTTTTGGGCAATTCACCCCTCCACTTT,CASSLLGNSPLHF
NA,TRBV4-1,TRBJ2-5,NA,TGCGCCACCTCGGGCTTCCCCGGGGGAGAGACCCAGTACTTC,CATSGFPGGETQYF
NA,TRBV18,TRBJ1-1,NA,TGTGCCAGCTCTGGATCGGGTCACACTGAAGCTTTCTTT,CASSGSGHTEAFF
TRBD1,TRBV4-2,TRBJ2-4,NA,TGTGCCAGCAGCCAAGATCCTACAGGGACAGGAGACTTGAACATTCAGTACTTC,CASSQDPTGTGDLNIQYF
NA,TRBV2,TRBJ1-1,few,TGTGCCAGCAGTGTTCGAGCGGGGAACACTGAAGCTTTCTTT,CASSVRAGNTEAFF
NA,TRBV7-8,TRBJ2-1,NA,TGTGCCAGCAGCTCGACATGGATTAATGAGCAGTTCTTC,CASSSTWINEQFF
TRBD1,TRBV7-2,TRBJ1-2,NA,TGTGCCAGCAGCTTAGCGGGGACAGGGGCCGTAAACTATGGCTACACCTTC,CASSLAGTGAVNYGYTF
TRBD2,TRBV5-1,TRBJ2-3,NA,TGCGCCCGCAGCTTGCGTTCCGGGGCGGGGGGGCCAGATACGCAGTATTTT,CARSLRSGAGGPDTQYF
TRBD1,TRBV7-2,TRBJ1-2,NA,TGTGCCAGCAGCCCAGGGACAGGGCGCTATGGCTACACCTTC,CASSPGTGRYGYTF
NA,TRBV7-2,TRBJ2-3,NA,TGTGCCAGCAGTCAAGACTGGATCTCCCTCGGCACAGATACGCAGTATTTT,CASSQDWISLGTDTQYF
NA,TRBV4-3,TRBJ1-2,NA,TGCGCCAGCAGCCAAGATCGGGGCGGGGACTATGGCTACACCTTC,CASSQDRGGDYGYTF
TRBD1,TRBV11-2,TRBJ2-7,NA,TGTGCCAGCAGCTTAGATACAGGGGTACACGAGCAGTACTTC,CASSLDTGVHEQYF
TRBD2,TRBV7-9,TRBJ2-1,NA,TGTGCCAGCAGCTTCCCGGGACTAGCGGGGGGCCGGGCCTACAATGAGCAGTTCTTC,CASSFPGLAGGRAYNEQFF
TRBD1,TRBV11-2,TRBJ1-2,few,TGTGCCAGCAGCACGGACAGGAACTATGGCTACACCTTC,CASSTDRNYGYTF
TRBD1,TRBV2,TRBJ2-7,NA,TGTGCCAGCACGATAGTAGACAGGGATGAGCAGTACTTC,CASTIVDRDEQYF
TRBD1,TRBV5-1,TRBJ1-6,NA,TGCGCCAGCAGCTCGTCTCAGGGGGCGAACCCACCCCTCCACTTT,CASSSSQGANPPLHF
TRBD2,TRBV25-1,TRBJ2-5,NA,TGTGCCAGCAGTGGAAACCCCGGGACTAGCATGGAGACCCAGTACTTC,CASSGNPGTSMETQYF
NA,TRBV15,TRBJ2-6,NA,TGTGCCACCTCCTCCCGTTTCTCTGGGGCCAACGTCCTGACTTTC,CATSSRFSGANVLTF
NA,TRBV2,TRBJ2-5,NA,TGTGCCAGCACCCCCGGCCAGGGGGGCCAAGAGACCCAGTACTTC,CASTPGQGGQETQYF
NA,TRBV11-2,TRBJ2-5,NA,TGTGCCAGCAGCCCACCGGACAACCAAGAGACCCAGTACTTC,CASSPPDNQETQYF
TRBD2,TRBV3-1/TRBV3-2,TRBJ2-5,NA,TGTGCCAGCAGCCAAGTAGCTAGCGGGGAGACCCAGTACTTC,CASSQVASGETQYF
NA,TRBV6-5,TRBJ1-1,NA,TGTGCCAGCAGCCCCAACAGGGACACTGAAGCTTTCTTT,CASSPNRDTEAFF
TRBD1,TRBV27,TRBJ1-5,NA,TGTGCCAGCAGTGTGGGACAGGGGGGTAATCAGCCCCAGCATTTT,CASSVGQGGNQPQHF
TRBD1,TRBV4-1,TRBJ1-2,NA,TGCGCCAGCAGCCAAGAATCAGGGGGGAACTATGGCTACACCTTC,CASSQESGGNYGYTF
TRBD1,TRBV28,TRBJ1-2,NA,TGTGCCAGCAGTTTCCTAACCGGACAGGGGTGGAATGGCTACACCTTC,CASSFLTGQGWNGYTF
TRBD2,TRBV4-1,TRBJ2-1,NA,TGCGCCAGCAGCCCGGCACGGAGCGGGGGGCCCTCCAATGAGCAGTTCTTC,CASSPARSGGPSNEQFF
TRBD1,TRBV6-1,TRBJ1-1,NA,TGTGCCAGCAGTGTAACCCCGACAGGGATTAACAACACTGAAGCTTTCTTT,CASSVTPTGINNTEAFF
TRBD1,TRBV4-3,TRBJ1-1,NA,TGCGCCAGCAGCCTCAACTTTCCGGACAGGGCTATGGACACTGAAGCTTTCTTT,CASSLNFPDRAMDTEAFF
TRBD1,TRBV12-5,TRBJ2-1,NA,TGTGCTAGTGGCTCCGGGACAGGGACCAATGAGCAGTTCTTC,CASGSGTGTNEQFF
TRBD1,TRBV4-1,TRBJ1-1,NA,TGCGCCAGCAGCCTCTCCGGGACAGGGGGTACTGAAGCTTTCTTT,CASSLSGTGGTEAFF
TRBD1,TRBV29-1,TRBJ1-1,NA,TGCAGCGGGGACAGGGGGTATTTCACTGAAGCTTTCTTT,CSGDRGYFTEAFF
NA,TRBV20-1,TRBJ1-1,few,TGCAGTGCTAGTGCAGGATACACTGAAGCTTTCTTT,CSASAGYTEAFF
NA,TRBV15,TRBJ1-1,NA,TGTGCCACCAGCAGAGATCGGGAGAGTCCGAACACTGAAGCTTTCTTT,CATSRDRESPNTEAFF
TRBD1,TRBV29-1,TRBJ2-7,NA,TGCAGCGTGAGCTCTACCGGGACAGGCGGCGAGCAGTACTTC,CSVSSTGTGGEQYF
NA,TRBV5-4,TRBJ2-5,NA,TGTGCCAGCAGCTTGCGCCGGGGGACGCAAGCGGCCCAGTACTTC,CASSLRRGTQAAQYF
TRBD1,TRBV19,TRBJ1-2,NA,TGTGCCAGTAGTTTGTCGACAGGGCTGAGGGCTAACTATGGCTACACCTTC,CASSLSTGLRANYGYTF
NA,TRBV6-1,TRBJ1-1,NA,TGTGCCAGCAGTGAAACATGGAACACTGAAGCTTTCTTT,CASSETWNTEAFF
TRBD1,TRBV9,TRBJ1-5,NA,TGTGCCAGCAGCGTGGACAGGATGAGTCAGCCCCAGCATTTT,CASSVDRMSQPQHF
TRBD1,TRBV5-1,TRBJ2-7,once,TGCGCCAGCAGCTTGGAGCCAGGGACAGCCTACGAGCAGTACTTC,CASSLEPGTAYEQYF
TRBD1,TRBV5-4,TRBJ1-2,NA,TGTGCCAGCAGCGCCGGACAGGGGGCGATTTTTGGCTACACCTTC,CASSAGQGAIFGYTF
NA,TRBV28,TRBJ1-1,NA,TGTGCCAGCAGATACCGCACAGGGCGAGCTTTCTTT,CASRYRTGRAFF
TRBD1,TRBV19,TRBJ1-2,NA,TGTGCCAGTAGTACCGACAGGGATGGATATGGCTACACCTTC,CASSTDRDGYGYTF
NA,TRBV15,TRBJ1-1,NA,TGTGCCACCAGCAGAGGTCCTCACACTGAAGCTTTCTTT,CATSRGPHTEAFF
TRBD1,TRBV5-6,TRBJ1-6,NA,TGTGCCAGCAGTCGGGGGACAGGGGATTCACCCCTCCACTTT,CASSRGTGDSPLHF
TRBD1,TRBV10-3,TRBJ1-1,NA,TGTGCCGCAGGACAGGGGTCCTCTGAAGCTTTCTTT,CAAGQGSSEAFF
NA,TRBV6-5,TRBJ1-2,NA,TGTGCCAGCAGGGGGCTTAGAACCGAGTATGGCTACACCTTC,CASRGLRTEYGYTF
NA,TRBV19,TRBJ2-1,NA,TGTGCCAGTAGTATAGAGCGGGCCGGCCATGAGCAGTTCTTC,CASSIERAGHEQFF
NA,TRBV30,TRBJ1-6,NA,TGTGCCTGGAGCGCCCCTCCGGGGACTCTTTCACCCCTCCACTTT,CAWSAPPGTLSPLHF
TRBD1,TRBV7-9,TRBJ2-2,NA,TGTGCCAGCAGCCGCAACCTCTGGGACAGGGAGACCGGGGAGCTGTTTTTT,CASSRNLWDRETGELFF
NA,TRBV6-1,TRBJ1-2,few,TGTGCCAGCAGTGAAGGTCCAGGGAACTATGGCTACACCTTC,CASSEGPGNYGYTF